Listed below are T cell receptor beta chains from one sample, sequenced in a study of vaccination and CD4 T cells after COVID-19. In TCRdb, the PCR reads were re-called with MiXCR into one record per CDR3 protein. The profile shows about 20,000 distinct CDR3 sequences, approximately 52% of them singletons. The antigens of these receptors remain unknown. The sample comprised CD4+ T cells from blood, cultured in vitro. The receptors originated from a human donor who had recovered from COVID-19. CDR3s include the opening cysteine and the closing phenylalanine or tryptophan.

length: 13; V: TRBV7-9; CDR3: CASSQTPLDTQYF
length: 18; V: TRBV27; CDR3: CASHSGGSAGELGDTQYF
length: 14; V: TRBV28; CDR3: CASSLYTSSDEQFF
length: 15; V: TRBV2; CDR3: CASNGYTGGNTEAFF
length: 15; V: TRBV10-1; CDR3: CASSEWRGSYNEQFF
length: 15; V: TRBV2; CDR3: CASSEGTGGNTEAFF
length: 16; V: TRBV28; CDR3: CASSLYPSGSAGELFF
length: 16; V: TRBV27; CDR3: CASSSRGTGGSQPQHF
length: 16; V: TRBV3-1; CDR3: CASTRSQGVVGNTIYF
length: 13; V: TRBV5-1; CDR3: CASSSDPNNEQFF
length: 13; V: TRBV7-9; CDR3: CASSSQGNTEAFF
length: 14; V: TRBV12-3/TRBV12-4; CDR3: CASGGGNSNQPQHF
length: 13; V: TRBV15; CDR3: CATSTGGGETQYF
length: 17; V: TRBV6-1; CDR3: CASSEAPGQGANNEQFF
length: 14; V: TRBV12-3/TRBV12-4; CDR3: CASSPGLVVETQYF
length: 14; V: TRBV6-5; CDR3: CASSLANGNQPQHF
length: 15; V: TRBV7-2; CDR3: CASSLKGGGNYGYTF
length: 11; V: TRBV2; CDR3: CASSPTETQYF
length: 13; V: TRBV7-6; CDR3: CASSYRQGQPQHF
length: 13; V: TRBV5-1; CDR3: CASRMAGGDGYTF
length: 14; V: TRBV20-1; CDR3: CSAAGTFSNTEAFF
length: 14; V: TRBV19; CDR3: CASKAGTSNQPQHF
length: 13; V: TRBV10-3; CDR3: CAIRPTGGTEAFF
length: 13; V: TRBV6-1; CDR3: CASRLGQTYEQYF
length: 17; V: TRBV5-4; CDR3: CASSAGQGNLGANVLTF
length: 17; V: TRBV14; CDR3: CASSQDIVQGRYYGYTF
length: 16; V: TRBV27; CDR3: CASSLTAGTGGYEQYF
length: 13; V: TRBV12-3/TRBV12-4; CDR3: CASSLAASPEQFF
length: 15; V: TRBV7-9; CDR3: CASSLLIGSLGELFF
length: 15; V: TRBV5-1; CDR3: CASRRGTGENQPQHF
length: 16; V: TRBV20-1; CDR3: CSASPIVSSGTDTQYF
length: 15; V: TRBV6-4; CDR3: CASSDSTSGYNEQFF